Shown below are 5 T cell receptor beta chains from a single sample sequenced in a study of naive and memory T cell subsets. Two oligonucleotides, mixed equimolar, formed the beta constant-region primer covering TRBC1 and TRBC2. TCRdb processed the UMI-ligation and nested PCR reads anew with MiXCR; each CDR3 protein has one entry. The sample has some 83,000 distinct CDR3 sequences; around 13% are singletons. Sequencing input: central memory CD4+ T cells from blood. These receptors all stem from a human donor in good health.

Only a few counts were recorded for this clonotype. The chain recombines TRBV24-1 with TRBJ2-1, with no clear D. The CDR3 has 13 residues. Trimming left V 2 bases short and J 8 bases short, with 9 bases between. Germline V gene lookup returns CDR1 KGHDR and CDR2 SFDVKD. The CDR3 region is CATSDWQDDEQFF. The CDR3 region has the DNA TGTGCCACCAGTGATTGGCAGGACGATGAGCAGTTCTTC.

This clonotype was seen more than once but under ten times. The V and J genes are TRBV20-1 and TRBJ1-4; no firm D call. With 7 bases removed from V and 5 bases from J, the gap between germline ends came to 14 bases. This CDR3 region has 13 residues. Per the germline V gene, CDR1 is DFQATT and CDR2 is SNEGSKA (reference sequence). The CDR3 DNA reads as TGCAGTGTAAGAGGGAGCCTAAATGAAAAACTGTTTTTT. Amino acids: CSVRGSLNEKLFF.

Only a few counts were recorded for this clonotype. The J gene is TRBJ2-5, the V gene TRBV5-4, with TRBD2 identical over 10 bases. The V segment lost 3 bases and the J segment 4 bases; nucleotides outside the gene matches: 9. Germline V gene data show CDR1 as SGHNT and CDR2 as YYREEE (reference sequence). This CDR3 has 16 residues. CDR3 sequence (DNA): TGTGCCAGCAGCTCTCCTCTAGCGGGAGTACTAGAGACCCAGTACTTC. Amino acids: CASSSPLAGVLETQYF.

The chain uses TRBV14 and TRBJ1-1; no definite D call. Germline CDR1 is SGHDN and CDR2 is FVKESK. The CDR3 covers 13 residues. V was cut by 5 bases and J by 0 bases, with 7 bases left in between. CDR3: CASSKNMNTEAFF. CDR3 coding DNA: TGTGCCAGCAGCAAAAACATGAACACTGAAGCTTTCTTT.

This clonotype was seen repeatedly, ten times or more. This chain links TRBV2 with TRBJ2-1; D is unclear. CDR1 and CDR2 (germline): SNHLY, FYNNEI. Trimming removed 3 bases at V and 4 bases at J, with 7 bases between. CDR3 length equals 13 residues. In DNA form, the CDR3 reads TGTGCCAGCAGTGATTTGCGGTACAATGAGCAGTTCTTC. Protein: CASSDLRYNEQFF.